This TCR beta chain is drawn from a study of blood T cell repertoires in COVID-19. Across the whole study: Specimens from acute and convalescent COVID-19 originated in the United States, Italy and Spain.

Repertoires were generated with immunoSEQ multiplex PCR, while TCRdb's copy carries only in-frame clones and drops some. This table holds under 150,000 clones, approximately 82% found once. The CDR3 loop spans 13 amino acids. Trimming shortened V by 1 base and J by 0 bases, and 4 bases separated the two germline ends. Germline lookup yields CDR1 LGHDT and CDR2 YNNKEL (reference sequence). The source of this sequence is a man older than 75 with active or convalescent COVID-19. The sequencing input was peripheral blood. This chain links TRBV3-1 (or the pseudogene TRBV3-2) with TRBJ2-7; D not certain. CDR3 sequence reads: CASSQAFSYEQYF. CDR3 nucleotides: TGTGCCAGCAGCCAAGCCTTCTCCTACGAGCAGTACTTC.